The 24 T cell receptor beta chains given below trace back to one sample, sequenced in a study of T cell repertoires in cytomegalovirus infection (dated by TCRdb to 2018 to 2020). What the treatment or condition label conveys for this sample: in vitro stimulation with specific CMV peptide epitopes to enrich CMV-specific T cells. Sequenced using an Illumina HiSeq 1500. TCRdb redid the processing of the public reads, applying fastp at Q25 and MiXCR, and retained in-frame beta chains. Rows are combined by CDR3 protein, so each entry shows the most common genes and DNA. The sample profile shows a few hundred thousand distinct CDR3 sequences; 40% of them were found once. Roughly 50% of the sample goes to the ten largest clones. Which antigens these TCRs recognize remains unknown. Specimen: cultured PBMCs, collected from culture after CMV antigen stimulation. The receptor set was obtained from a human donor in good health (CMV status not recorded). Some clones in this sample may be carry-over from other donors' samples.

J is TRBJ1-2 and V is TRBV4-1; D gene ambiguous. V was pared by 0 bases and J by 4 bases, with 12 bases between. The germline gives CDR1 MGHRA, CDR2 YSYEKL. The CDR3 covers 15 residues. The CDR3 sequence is CASSQESRAFYGYTF. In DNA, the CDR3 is TGCGCCAGCAGCCAAGAAAGCCGGGCATTCTATGGCTACACCTTC.

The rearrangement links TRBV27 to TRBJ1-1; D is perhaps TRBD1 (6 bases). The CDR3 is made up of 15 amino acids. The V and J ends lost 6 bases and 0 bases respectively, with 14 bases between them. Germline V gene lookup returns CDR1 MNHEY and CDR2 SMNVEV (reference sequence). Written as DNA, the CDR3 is TGTGCCAGCAGCCTACAGGGCTCCATGAACACTGAAGCTTTCTTT. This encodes CASSLQGSMNTEAFF.

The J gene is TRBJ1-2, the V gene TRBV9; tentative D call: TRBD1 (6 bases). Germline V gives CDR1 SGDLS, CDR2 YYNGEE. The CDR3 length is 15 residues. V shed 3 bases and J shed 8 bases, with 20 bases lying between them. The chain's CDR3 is CASSATGGGLRGYTF. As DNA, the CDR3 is TGTGCCAGCAGCGCAACAGGTGGGGGCCTACGCGGCTACACCTTC.

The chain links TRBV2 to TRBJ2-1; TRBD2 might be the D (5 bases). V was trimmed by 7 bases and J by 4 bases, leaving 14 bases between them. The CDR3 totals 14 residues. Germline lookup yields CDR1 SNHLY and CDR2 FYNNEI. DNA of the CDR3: TGTGCCAGCAAGAAGGCTAGAGGGTACAATGAGCAGTTCTTC. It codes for CASKKARGYNEQFF.

The CDR3 here is CASSLRMDNEQFF. The CDR3 DNA sequence: TGTGCCAGCAGCTTAAGGATGGACAATGAGCAGTTCTTC. The genes are TRBV7-2 and TRBJ2-1; D gene uncertain. The V gene's germline CDR1 is SGHTA and CDR2 FQGNSA. This CDR3 has 13 residues. V lost 2 bases, J lost 5 bases, and 7 bases lay in between.

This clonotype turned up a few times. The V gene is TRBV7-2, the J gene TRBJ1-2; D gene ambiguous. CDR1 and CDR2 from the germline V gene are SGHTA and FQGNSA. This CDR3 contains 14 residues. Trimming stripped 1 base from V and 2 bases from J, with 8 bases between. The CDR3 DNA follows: TGTGCCAGCAGCTTAGAAGCAGGCAACTATGGCTACACCTTC. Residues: CASSLEAGNYGYTF.

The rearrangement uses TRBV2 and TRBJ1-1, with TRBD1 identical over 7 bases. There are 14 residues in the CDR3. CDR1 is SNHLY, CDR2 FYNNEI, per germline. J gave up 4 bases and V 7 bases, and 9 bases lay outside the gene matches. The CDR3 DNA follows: TGTGCCAGCAACAGCGACAGGGTGAGCACTGAAGCTTTCTTT. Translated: CASNSDRVSTEAFF.

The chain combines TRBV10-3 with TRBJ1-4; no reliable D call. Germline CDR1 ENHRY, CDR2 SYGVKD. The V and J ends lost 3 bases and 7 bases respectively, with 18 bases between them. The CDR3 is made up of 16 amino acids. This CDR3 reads CAISDNSPSFREKLFF. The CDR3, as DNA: TGTGCCATCAGTGATAACTCCCCGAGTTTTCGTGAAAAACTGTTTTTT.

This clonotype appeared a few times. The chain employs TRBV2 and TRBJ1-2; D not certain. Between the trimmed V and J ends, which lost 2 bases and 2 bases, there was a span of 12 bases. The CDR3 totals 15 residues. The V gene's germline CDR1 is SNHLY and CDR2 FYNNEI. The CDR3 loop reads CASSEWVGRNYGYTF. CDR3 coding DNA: TGTGCCAGCAGTGAATGGGTCGGCCGAAACTATGGCTACACCTTC.

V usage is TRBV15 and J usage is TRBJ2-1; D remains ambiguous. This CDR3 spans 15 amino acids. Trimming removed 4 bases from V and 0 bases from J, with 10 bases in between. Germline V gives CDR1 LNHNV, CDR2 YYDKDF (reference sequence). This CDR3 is CATSTHWSSYNEQFF. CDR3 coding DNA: TGTGCCACCAGCACCCACTGGAGCTCCTACAATGAGCAGTTCTTC.

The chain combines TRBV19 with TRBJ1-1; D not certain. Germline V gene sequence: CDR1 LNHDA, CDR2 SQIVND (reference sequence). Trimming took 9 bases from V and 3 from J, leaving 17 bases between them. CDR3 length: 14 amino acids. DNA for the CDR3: TGTGCCAGCAGGCCTAGGGTCGAGGACACTGAAGCTTTCTTT. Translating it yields CASRPRVEDTEAFF.

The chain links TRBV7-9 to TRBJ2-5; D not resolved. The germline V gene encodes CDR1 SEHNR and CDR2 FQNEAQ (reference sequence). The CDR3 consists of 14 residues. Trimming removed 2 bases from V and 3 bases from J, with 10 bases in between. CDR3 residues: CASSLLKEEETQYF. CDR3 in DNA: TGTGCCAGCAGCTTATTGAAGGAAGAAGAGACCCAGTACTTC.

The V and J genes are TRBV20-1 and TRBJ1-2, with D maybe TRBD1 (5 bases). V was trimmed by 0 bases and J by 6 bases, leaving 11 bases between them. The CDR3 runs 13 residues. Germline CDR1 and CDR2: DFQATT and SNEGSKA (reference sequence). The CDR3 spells CSARDQRGDGYTF. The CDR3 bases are TGCAGTGCTAGAGATCAGAGGGGAGATGGCTACACCTTC.

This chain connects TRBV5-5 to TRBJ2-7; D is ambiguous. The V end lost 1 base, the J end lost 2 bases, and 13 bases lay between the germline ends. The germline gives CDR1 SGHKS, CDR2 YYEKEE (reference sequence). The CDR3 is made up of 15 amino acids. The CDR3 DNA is TGTGCCAGCAGCTTGTTCCCTCGGGTAACCTACGAGCAGTACTTC. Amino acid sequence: CASSLFPRVTYEQYF. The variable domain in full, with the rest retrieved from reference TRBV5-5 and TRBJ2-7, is DAGVTQSPTHLIKTRGQQVTLRCSPISGHKSVSWYQQVLGQGPQFIFQYYEKEERGRGNFPDRFSARQFPNYSSELNVNALLLGDSALYLCASSLFPRVTYEQYFGPGTRLTVT.

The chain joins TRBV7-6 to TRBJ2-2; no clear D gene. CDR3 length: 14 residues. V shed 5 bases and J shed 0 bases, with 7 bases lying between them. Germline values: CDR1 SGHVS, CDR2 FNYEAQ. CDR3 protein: CASSVNANTGELFF. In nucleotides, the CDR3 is TGTGCCAGCAGCGTTAACGCGAACACCGGGGAGCTGTTTTTT.

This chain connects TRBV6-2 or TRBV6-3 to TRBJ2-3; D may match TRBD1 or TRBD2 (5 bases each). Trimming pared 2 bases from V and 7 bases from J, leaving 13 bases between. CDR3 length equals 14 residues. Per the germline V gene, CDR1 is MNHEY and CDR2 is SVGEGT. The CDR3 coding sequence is TGTGCCAGCAGTTACGCCGGGGCGCGTAATACGCAGTATTTT. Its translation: CASSYAGARNTQYF.

CDR3 nucleotides: TGTGCCAGCAGCTTACTGGCGGGGGGCCCACGGACGCAGTATTTT. It encodes CASSLLAGGPRTQYF. The chain combines TRBV7-6 with TRBJ2-3; 8 bases map to TRBD2. Germline V gives CDR1 SGHVS, CDR2 FNYEAQ. After removal of 2 bases from V and 9 bases from J, the junction contained 10 bases not matched to a gene. CDR3 length equals 15 residues.

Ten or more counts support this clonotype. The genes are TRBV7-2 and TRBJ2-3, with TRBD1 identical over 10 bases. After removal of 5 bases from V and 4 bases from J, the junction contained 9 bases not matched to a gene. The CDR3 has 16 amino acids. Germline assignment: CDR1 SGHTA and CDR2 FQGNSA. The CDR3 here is CASSRGTGVRADTQYF. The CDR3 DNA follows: TGTGCCAGCAGCCGTGGGACAGGGGTTAGGGCAGATACGCAGTATTTT.

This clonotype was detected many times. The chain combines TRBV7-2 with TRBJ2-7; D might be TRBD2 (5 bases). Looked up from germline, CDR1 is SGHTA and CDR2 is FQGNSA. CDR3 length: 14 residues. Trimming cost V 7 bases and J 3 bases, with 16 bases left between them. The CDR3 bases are TGTGCCAGCACCCCGGGGTGGGGTAACTACGAGCAGTACTTC. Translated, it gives CASTPGWGNYEQYF. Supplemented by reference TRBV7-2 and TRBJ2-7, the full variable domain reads GAGVSQSPSNKVTEKGKDVELRCDPISGHTALYWYRQSLGQGLEFLIYFQGNSAPDKSGLPSDRFSAERTGGSVSTLTIQRTQQEDSAVYLCASTPGWGNYEQYFGPGTRLTVT.

The CDR3 region has the DNA TGTGCCAGCAGTTTATTAGGGACAGCCCTCTACAATGAGCAGTTCTTC. This codes for CASSLLGTALYNEQFF. V gene TRBV12-3 or TRBV12-4 combines with J gene TRBJ2-1, with 7 positions matching TRBD1. The junction had 7 bases not matched to a gene; V was cut back by 2 bases and J by 3 bases. The CDR3 covers 16 residues.

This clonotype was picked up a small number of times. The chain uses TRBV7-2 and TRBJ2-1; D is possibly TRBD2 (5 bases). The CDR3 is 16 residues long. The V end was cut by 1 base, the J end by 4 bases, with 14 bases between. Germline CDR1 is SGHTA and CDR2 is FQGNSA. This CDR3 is CASSLDQGLAYNEQFF. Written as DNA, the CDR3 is TGTGCCAGCAGCTTAGATCAAGGACTGGCATACAATGAGCAGTTCTTC.

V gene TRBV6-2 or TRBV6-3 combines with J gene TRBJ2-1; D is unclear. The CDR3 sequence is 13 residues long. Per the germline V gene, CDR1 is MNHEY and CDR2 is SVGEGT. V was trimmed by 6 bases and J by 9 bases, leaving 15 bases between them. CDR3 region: CASSRDQVSEQFF. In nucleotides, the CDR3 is TGTGCCAGCAGCCGAGACCAGGTCTCTGAGCAGTTCTTC.

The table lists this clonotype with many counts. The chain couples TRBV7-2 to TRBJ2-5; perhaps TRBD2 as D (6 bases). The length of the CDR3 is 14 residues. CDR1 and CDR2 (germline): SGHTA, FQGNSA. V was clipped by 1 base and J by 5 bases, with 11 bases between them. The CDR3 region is CASSLGSGLETQYF. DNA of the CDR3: TGTGCCAGCAGCTTAGGCTCGGGACTGGAGACCCAGTACTTC.

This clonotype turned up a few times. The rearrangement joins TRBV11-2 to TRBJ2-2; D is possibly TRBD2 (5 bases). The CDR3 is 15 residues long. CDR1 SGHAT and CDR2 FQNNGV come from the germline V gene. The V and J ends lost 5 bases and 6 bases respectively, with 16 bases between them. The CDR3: CASSLRGSGAGELFF. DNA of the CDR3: TGTGCCAGCAGCCTCCGTGGGAGTGGGGCCGGGGAGCTGTTTTTT.